Listed below are T cell receptor beta chains from one sample, sequenced in a study of T cells after yellow fever vaccination. MiXCR, applied by TCRdb to the 5' RACE reads, yields one record per CDR3 protein. The data hold 230,000 or so distinct CDR3 sequences, with approximately 3.5% observed a single time. The sample was PBMCs, taken 15 days after the yellow fever booster vaccination. The receptor source for this set is a young man who received the YFV17D yellow fever vaccine. Both conserved end residues are part of each CDR3. Each record gives: D gene, clone size, V gene, J gene, CDR3 protein, CDR3 DNA. D genes are given only for firm matches. The size of a clone is reported for some rows only, either as once, few or many, or as a class for expanded clones.

TRBD2	few	TRBV25-1	TRBJ2-7	CASSAPGGGRGYEQYF	TGTGCCAGCAGTGCCCCCGGGGGGGGAAGAGGCTACGAGCAGTACTTC
TRBD1	many	TRBV10-3	TRBJ2-5	CAISDPVGQIQETQYF	TGTGCCATCAGTGACCCGGTGGGACAGATCCAAGAGACCCAGTACTTC
-	many	TRBV20-1	TRBJ2-4	CSAIWVQENIQYF	TGCAGTGCTATCTGGGTACAGGAAAACATTCAGTACTTC
-	many	TRBV5-1	TRBJ1-2	CASSPGEGGYTF	TGCGCCAGCAGCCCTGGGGAGGGTGGCTACACCTTC
-	many	TRBV7-2	TRBJ2-2	CASSQNGRTNTGELFF	TGTGCCAGCAGCCAAAACGGACGGACGAACACCGGGGAGCTGTTTTTT
TRBD1	many	TRBV7-8	TRBJ1-3	CASSFQGAGNTIYF	TGTGCCAGCAGCTTCCAGGGGGCTGGAAACACCATATATTTT
TRBD1	many	TRBV20-1	TRBJ2-5	CSAATGGSETQYF	TGCAGTGCTGCTACAGGGGGCTCGGAGACCCAGTACTTC
TRBD1	-	TRBV5-1	TRBJ2-5	CASSGGQAQETQYF	TGCGCCAGCAGCGGAGGACAGGCACAAGAGACCCAGTACTTC
-	many	TRBV6-1	TRBJ1-2	CASNPQDRTILNYGYTF	TGTGCCAGCAACCCTCAAGACAGAACAATACTAAACTATGGCTACACCTTC
-	many	TRBV7-9	TRBJ2-2	CASSTRDVTNTGELFF	TGTGCCAGCAGCACACGGGACGTAACGAACACCGGGGAGCTGTTTTTT
-	many	TRBV7-2	TRBJ1-6	CASSLALINSPLHF	TGTGCCAGCAGCCTAGCCTTGATCAATTCACCCCTCCACTTT
-	many	TRBV20-1	TRBJ2-7	CSARVGGADSEQYF	TGCAGTGCTAGAGTTGGGGGCGCTGACTCCGAGCAGTACTTC
-	many	TRBV25-1	TRBJ1-3	CASSVGGDGNTIYF	TGTGCCAGCAGTGTAGGGGGGGACGGAAACACCATATATTTT
TRBD1	many	TRBV23-1	TRBJ2-1	CASSQSEVGTGTADEQFF	TGCGCCAGCAGTCAATCGGAGGTTGGGACAGGGACAGCGGATGAGCAGTTCTTC
-	few	TRBV20-1	TRBJ2-1	CSASHGPIGYNEQFF	TGCAGTGCTAGCCACGGACCCATAGGGTACAATGAGCAGTTCTTC
-	-	TRBV5-1	TRBJ2-7	CASSFPGAEQYF	TGCGCCAGCAGCTTCCCGGGGGCCGAGCAGTACTTC
-	many	TRBV14	TRBJ1-2	CASSQGASYGYTF	TGTGCCAGCAGCCAAGGAGCATCCTATGGCTACACCTTC
TRBD2	many	TRBV12-3/TRBV12-4	TRBJ2-3	CASRILRMGTSLSDTQYF	TGTGCCAGCAGGATACTACGGATGGGGACTAGCCTTTCTGATACGCAGTATTTT
-	many	TRBV25-1	TRBJ2-3	CASSTFGITDTQYF	TGTGCCAGCAGTACTTTTGGAATCACAGATACGCAGTATTTT
-	many	TRBV19	TRBJ2-6	CASTLMAGANVLTF	TGTGCCAGTACCCTTATGGCTGGGGCCAACGTCCTGACTTTC
TRBD2	many	TRBV6-5	TRBJ2-5	CASSRSPRGAGETQYF	TGTGCCAGCAGTCGGTCCCCGCGGGGGGCCGGGGAGACCCAGTACTTC
-	many	TRBV7-9	TRBJ2-5	CASSPSRVRQETQYF	TGTGCCAGCAGCCCGAGCCGGGTTCGCCAAGAGACCCAGTACTTC
-	-	TRBV14	TRBJ2-3	CASSQARPYTDTQYF	TGTGCCAGCAGCCAGGCTAGGCCCTACACAGATACGCAGTATTTT
-	many	TRBV5-4	TRBJ2-1	CASSLGSRSSRSYNEQFF	TGTGCCAGCAGCTTGGGGTCTAGGAGCTCCCGCTCCTACAATGAGCAGTTCTTC
-	many	TRBV12-3/TRBV12-4	TRBJ2-7	CASSPRGGVDEQYF	TGTGCCAGCAGTCCCAGGGGGGGGGTCGACGAGCAGTACTTC
TRBD1	many	TRBV20-1	TRBJ2-5	CSAVMDRRKTQYF	TGCAGTGCTGTGATGGACAGGCGGAAGACCCAGTACTTC
-	many	TRBV11-1	TRBJ2-7	CASTPTRQLYEQYF	TGTGCCAGCACCCCGACGCGGCAACTTTACGAGCAGTACTTC
-	many	TRBV5-1	TRBJ1-1	CASSSQANTEAFF	TGCGCCAGCAGCTCTCAGGCGAACACTGAAGCTTTCTTT
-	many	TRBV7-9	TRBJ1-1	CASSSGMGDTEAFF	TGTGCCAGCAGCTCAGGGATGGGCGACACTGAAGCTTTCTTT
-	many	TRBV6-5	TRBJ2-5	CASSYSGIRAKETQYF	TGTGCCAGCAGTTACTCGGGCATCCGAGCCAAAGAGACCCAGTACTTC
-	many	TRBV10-2	TRBJ1-5	CASSEGAQPQHF	TGCGCCAGCAGTGAGGGGGCACAGCCCCAGCATTTT
TRBD1	many	TRBV12-5	TRBJ1-1	CASGLVREQGLHLGTEAFF	TGTGCTAGTGGTTTGGTAAGGGAACAGGGGTTACATTTAGGCACTGAAGCTTTCTTT
-	many	TRBV7-2	TRBJ1-4	CASSADPATNEKLFF	TGTGCCAGCAGCGCCGACCCTGCAACTAATGAAAAACTGTTTTTT
-	-	TRBV30	TRBJ1-1	CAWEGGTMNTEAFF	TGTGCCTGGGAAGGGGGAACCATGAACACTGAAGCTTTCTTT
-	many	TRBV5-1	TRBJ1-5	CASSLGGLNQPQHF	TGCGCCAGCAGCTTGGGGGGTTTAAACCAGCCCCAGCATTTT
-	once	TRBV5-1	TRBJ2-5	CASSLAVTSWETQYF	TGCGCCAGCAGCTTGGCCGTGACTAGTTGGGAGACCCAGTACTTC
-	many	TRBV10-3	TRBJ2-2	CANRGTENTGELFF	TGTGCCAACCGAGGGACTGAGAACACCGGGGAGCTGTTTTTT
TRBD2	many	TRBV7-3	TRBJ2-2	CASSQPGGGYTGELFF	TGTGCCAGCAGCCAACCCGGGGGGGGGTACACCGGGGAGCTGTTTTTT
TRBD2	many	TRBV18	TRBJ2-3	CASSPRTSGGTDTQYF	TGTGCCAGCTCACCTCGGACTAGCGGGGGGACAGATACGCAGTATTTT
-	many	TRBV5-6	TRBJ2-5	CASSLDMVKTQYF	TGTGCCAGCAGCTTGGACATGGTTAAGACCCAGTACTTC
-	many	TRBV10-3	TRBJ2-5	CAISPQGSGETQYF	TGTGCCATCAGTCCCCAAGGCTCGGGGGAGACCCAGTACTTC